The 17 T cell receptor beta chains below all came from one sample that was sequenced in a study of blood T cell repertoires in COVID-19 (dated by TCRdb to the early 2020s). Receptor amplification or capture employed the immunoSEQ multiplex PCR assay. TCRdb mirrors the immuneACCESS table, restricted to in-frame sequences. Some clones are absent from its copies; in checked studies, under half trace to an unresolved V gene, and the reason for the others is unknown. This sample is represented by about 80,000 clones; around 69% of them were singletons. Of the sample, approximately 15% falls within the top ten clones. The material sequenced was peripheral blood. The source of these receptors is a man in his 70s with active or convalescent COVID-19.

The chain has TRBV21-1 and TRBJ1-5; the DNA was not compared with TRBD1, the D call given in the table. TRBV21-1 is given as a pseudogene. The CDR3 covers 17 residues. The CDR3 coding sequence is TGTGCCAGCAGCAAAGTTTACCTACAGGGAAGCAGGCAGCCCCAGCATTTT. This gives the protein CASSKVYLQGSRQPQHF.

The chain joins TRBV28 to TRBJ1-1; possible D gene TRBD1, 6 bases. Trimming shortened V by 2 bases and J by 7 bases, and 17 bases separated the two germline ends. Per the germline V gene, CDR1 is MDHEN and CDR2 is SYDVKM. The CDR3 covers 15 residues. The CDR3 here is CASSLVSGGANEAFF. In DNA, the CDR3 is TGTGCCAGCAGTTTAGTCTCGGGGGGGGCAAATGAAGCTTTCTTT. The variable domain in full, completed from reference TRBV28 and TRBJ1-1, reads DVKVTQSSRYLVKRTGEKVFLECVQDMDHENMFWYRQDPGLGLRLIYFSYDVKMKEKGDIPEGYSVSREKKERFSLILESASTNQTSMYLCASSLVSGGANEAFFGQGTRLTVV.

The V gene is TRBV7-6, the J gene TRBJ2-1, with TRBD1 matching over 11 bases. Germline assignment: CDR1 SGHVS and CDR2 FNYEAQ. The CDR3 totals 16 residues. Trimming took 4 bases from V and 11 from J; bases not matched to a gene: 13. As DNA, the CDR3 is TGTGCCAGCAGCTCCGTTCCGGACAGGGGGCGGGATAAGCAGTTCTTC. Encoded protein: CASSSVPDRGRDKQFF.

The V call is TRBV6-1, the J call TRBJ1-1; TRBD1 might be the D (5 bases). There are 13 residues in the CDR3. V shed 5 bases and J shed 4 bases, with 11 bases lying between them. Germline loops: CDR1 MNHNS, CDR2 SASEGT. CDR3 loop: CASSWGGITEAFF. The DNA of the CDR3 is TGTGCCAGCAGTTGGGGGGGTATCACTGAAGCTTTCTTT.

The chain carries TRBV5-1 and TRBJ1-4, with D possibly matching TRBD1 (6 bases). This CDR3 is 14 amino acids long. Trimming shortened V by 2 bases and J by 8 bases, and 13 bases separated the two germline ends. Germline CDR1 is SGHRS and CDR2 is YFSETQ. The CDR3 DNA reads TGCGCCAGCAGCTTTACACAGGGCCAAGAAAAACTGTTTTTT. Its translation is CASSFTQGQEKLFF.

This chain joins TRBV5-1 and TRBJ1-1, with D unclear. V was clipped by 2 bases and J by 0 bases, with 5 bases between them. Germline V gene lookup returns CDR1 SGHRS and CDR2 YFSETQ. The CDR3 length is 13 residues. CDR3 nucleotides: TGCGCCAGCAGCTTACAGTTGAACACTGAAGCTTTCTTT. It yields the protein CASSLQLNTEAFF.

The chain joins TRBV3-1 (or the pseudogene TRBV3-2) to TRBJ2-7; no clear D gene. CDR1 LGHDT and CDR2 YNNKEL come from the germline V gene (reference sequence). V lost 2 bases and J 0 bases, leaving 5 bases between the germline ends. The length of the CDR3 is 13 residues. The chain's CDR3 is CASSQTSSYEQYF. CDR3 coding DNA: TGTGCCAGCAGCCAAACGAGCTCCTACGAGCAGTACTTC.

The chain joins TRBV14 to TRBJ2-1; D is undetermined. Germline V gives CDR1 SGHDN, CDR2 FVKESK. This CDR3 is built from 14 residues. V lost 1 base to trimming and J lost 4 bases, with 8 bases between them. For the CDR3, the DNA is TGTGCCAGCAGCCAAGTGGTCGGGTACAATGAGCAGTTCTTC. This encodes CASSQVVGYNEQFF.

V and J are TRBV7-3 and TRBJ1-1; TRBD1 matches at 7 bases. Germline assignment: CDR1 SGHTA and CDR2 FQGTGA. V shed 6 bases and J 3 bases; nucleotides not matched to a gene: 10. This CDR3 has 15 residues. CDR3 sequence: CASSFGTAIYTEAFF. Here the CDR3 DNA reads TGTGCCAGCAGTTTCGGGACAGCGATTTACACTGAAGCTTTCTTT.

J is TRBJ2-1 and V is TRBV30; the match to TRBD2 covers 13 bases. CDR3 length equals 15 residues. Germline V gene data show CDR1 as GTSNPN and CDR2 as SVGIG (reference sequence). Trimming cost V 6 bases and J 7 bases; bases outside gene matches: 9. The DNA of the CDR3 is TGTGCCTGCCCAGGGACTAGCGGGGTTAATAATGAGCAGTTCTTC. Translating it yields CACPGTSGVNNEQFF.

The genes are TRBV3-1 (or the pseudogene TRBV3-2) and TRBJ1-2, with 10 bases lining up with TRBD1. Germline V gives CDR1 LGHDT, CDR2 YNNKEL (reference sequence). Trimming took 4 bases from V and 8 from J; bases not matched to a gene: 7. The CDR3 consists of 14 residues. The CDR3 region is CASSPGTGEWGYTF. CDR3 in DNA: TGTGCCAGCAGCCCAGGGACAGGGGAATGGGGCTACACCTTC.

The chain joins TRBV2 to TRBJ1-4; D may be TRBD1 (5 bases). The V end was cut by 0 bases, the J end by 3 bases, with 8 bases between. CDR3 size: 15 residues. Germline lookup yields CDR1 SNHLY and CDR2 FYNNEI. The CDR3 spells CASSEAGQPNEKLFF. The CDR3 region has the DNA TGTGCCAGCAGTGAAGCGGGGCAGCCTAATGAAAAACTGTTTTTT.

The J gene is TRBJ1-1, the V gene TRBV9; perhaps TRBD1 as D (5 bases). Deletions cut 3 bases from V and 5 bases from J, with 11 bases between. From germline, CDR1 is SGDLS and CDR2 YYNGEE. The CDR3 has 13 residues. In DNA form, the CDR3 reads TGTGCCAGCAGCGCCAGGAGGGGTACTGAAGCTTTCTTT. Translating gives CASSARRGTEAFF. The complete variable domain, with remaining parts taken from reference TRBV9 and TRBJ1-1, reads DSGVTQTPKHLITATGQRVTLRCSPRSGDLSVYWYQQSLDQGLQFLIQYYNGEERAKGNILERFSAQQFPDLHSELNLSSLELGDSALYFCASSARRGTEAFFGQGTRLTVV.

The gene calls are TRBV10-2 and TRBJ1-1, with 8 positions matching TRBD1. With V trimmed by 3 bases and J by 5 bases, 5 bases remained unmatched. The V gene's germline CDR1 is WSHSY and CDR2 SAAADI. The CDR3 is 14 residues long. Here the CDR3 DNA reads TGCGCCAGCAGTGACCAGGGGGCGAGGACTGAAGCTTTCTTT. It specifies CASSDQGARTEAFF.

This clone was recorded once. The chain recombines TRBV5-1 with TRBJ2-7; a weak D match, TRBD2 (6 bases). Germline lookup yields CDR1 SGHRS and CDR2 YFSETQ. Deletions cut 2 bases from V and 6 bases from J, with 12 bases between. The CDR3 length is 13 residues. CDR3 nucleotides: TGCGCCAGCAGCTTCGGGGGATTCGGCGAGCAGTACTTC. Translating it yields CASSFGGFGEQYF.

CDR3 in amino acids: CASSAGRGTGELFF. The CDR3 DNA reads as TGTGCCAGCAGTGCCGGCAGGGGTACCGGGGAGCTGTTTTTT. This rearrangement joins TRBV6-4 to TRBJ2-2; a weak D match, TRBD1 (6 bases). In germline, CDR1 is MRHNA, CDR2 SNTAGT. The CDR3 is made up of 14 amino acids. The germline V and J ends were trimmed by 4 bases and 5 bases, with 11 bases remaining between them.

This chain connects TRBV3-1 (or the pseudogene TRBV3-2) to TRBJ2-5, with D tentatively TRBD2 (5 bases). From germline, CDR1 is LGHDT and CDR2 YNNKEL (reference sequence). The V end lost 6 bases, the J end lost 2 bases, and 22 bases lay between the germline ends. CDR3 length equals 17 residues. The chain's CDR3 is CASSSPVGSQPQETQYF. CDR3 DNA sequence: TGTGCCAGCAGTTCCCCGGTGGGGAGTCAACCTCAAGAGACCCAGTACTTC.